The clone carrying this T cell receptor (beta chain) was seen repeatedly, ten times or more. The antigen remains undetermined. Uncontrolled infection, other autoimmune disease, pregnancy or lactation excluded patients. This entry is derived from a study of T cells in Graves' hyperthyroidism and ophthalmopathy. CDR1 SGHDT and CDR2 YYEEEE come from the germline V gene. V was shortened by 3 bases and J by 4 bases, with 10 bases between the two germline ends. The CDR3 extends over 14 amino acids. General study results and limits: In simple terms, a model built on 13 V-J features told ophthalmopathy apart from stable hyperthyroidism.

TCR beta CDR3 sequences were amplified from RNA transcripts. The HTBI primer set was used in a first-round RT-PCR of the TCR CDR3. One entry per CDR3 protein, called by TCRdb with MiXCR from the multiplex PCR reads. Here the sample spans about 300,000 distinct CDR3 sequences, about an eighth being singletons. V gene TRBV5-6 combines with J gene TRBJ2-2, with a possible D match to TRBD2 (5 bases). Sequenced sample: blood. The receptor was isolated from a woman aged 40 to 50 with Graves' hyperthyroidism. CDR3 in amino acids: CASSSIASTGELFF. The CDR3 DNA is TGTGCCAGCAGCTCTATAGCGAGCACCGGGGAGCTGTTTTTT.